The sequence of this TCR beta chain was determined in a study of T cells in Graves' hyperthyroidism and ophthalmopathy. Amplification yielded TCR beta CDR3 regions, with RNA transcripts as the source. The HTBI primer set drove a first-round RT-PCR of the TCR CDR3. Each CDR3 protein is one row after TCRdb ran MiXCR on the multiplex PCR reads. The sample records 250,000 to 350,000 distinct CDR3 sequences, approximately 15% being singletons. On the basis of clinical symptoms, serum thyroxine and TRAb, thyroid ultrasound and orbital computed tomography, diagnoses were made. Germline loops: CDR1 LNHNV, CDR2 YYDKDF (reference sequence). The CDR3 has 15 amino acids. V gave up 1 base and J gave up 3 bases, with 13 bases separating them. In this sample, this clonotype turned up many times.

This clonotype was sampled from a woman aged 60-75 years with Graves' ophthalmopathy. What was sequenced was blood. The chain couples TRBV15 to TRBJ2-7; D gene unclear. In nucleotides, the CDR3 is TGTGCCACCAGCAGAGTTCGGCTAGGCAACTACGAGCAGTACTTC. This translates into CATSRVRLGNYEQYF.